This T cell receptor beta chain was sequenced during a study of T cell clones after liver transplantation. Study-level information: Three of eight recipients were HCV-positive; others had non-autoimmune, non-viral indications. Tolerant meant at least one year fully off immunosuppression without liver enzymes above twice normal.

This CDR3 comprises 14 residues. Trimming removed 5 bases from V and 4 bases from J; junction bases left unmatched: 5. From germline, CDR1 is WSHSY and CDR2 SAAADI. TCRdb's table, derived via immunoSEQ multiplex PCR, lists solely in-frame clones and lacks some. This sample carries over 100,000 clones, around 86% of them seen once, and the ten largest clones take 0.99%. Study-level points and caveats: Compared with third party-reactive sequences, donor-reactive ones declined more, independent of withdrawal success.

In regard to this clone: Its antigen is not known.

This sequence was found in a human donor who received a liver transplant. The material sequenced was CD4+ T cells from blood, taken before liver transplant. The chain is built from TRBV10-2 and TRBJ1-2; 9 bases match TRBD1. CDR3 nucleotide sequence: TGCGCCAGCAGTCCCGGGACAGGGAGCTATGGCTACACCTTC. Its translation is CASSPGTGSYGYTF.